Shown below are 4 T cell receptor beta chains from a single sample sequenced in a study of Ad26.COV2.S vaccination and SARS-CoV-2 variants. Sequenced by immunoSEQ multiplex PCR; TCRdb stores in-frame clones only, minus some. In the table there are around 370,000 clones, 70% to 90% of which are singletons. Noted treatment: roughly 18 received Ad26.COV2.S at low or high dose, single or two shots; 5 received placebo; per-sample allocation not given. Samples came from day 63 after the first vaccine or placebo injection. Sequencing was performed on peripheral blood, taken in a trial of Ad26.COV2.S vaccine versus placebo. All receptors come from a person between 18 and 65 years old who received the Ad26.COV2.S COVID-19 vaccine or a placebo.

This clone was recorded only once. The genes are TRBV19 and TRBJ1-2, with D possibly TRBD1 on 6 matching bases. Germline-derived CDR1 and CDR2 are LNHDA and SQIVND (reference sequence). Trimming shortened V by 10 bases and J by 0 bases, and 9 bases separated the two germline ends. The CDR3 totals 12 residues. Here the CDR3 DNA reads TGTGCCATCGACAGGCCTAACTATGGCTACACCTTC. It specifies CAIDRPNYGYTF.

This sequence joins TRBV21-1 and TRBJ2-4; the table's D gene call, TRBD2, was not cross checked with the DNA. TRBV21-1 constitutes a pseudogene. The CDR3 contains 17 residues. CDR3 in amino acids: CASSKARGRFAKNIQYF. CDR3 nucleotide sequence: TGTGCCAGCAGCAAAGCGCGGGGACGATTCGCCAAAAACATTCAGTACTTC.

V usage is TRBV25-1 and J usage is TRBJ2-7; weak D call: TRBD1 (7 bases). V was trimmed by 2 bases and J by 1 base, leaving 12 bases between them. CDR1 MGHDK and CDR2 SYGVNS come from the germline V gene. The CDR3 spans 15 residues. CDR3 region: CASSEGGGASYEQYF. The CDR3 DNA is TGTGCCAGCAGTGAAGGAGGGGGCGCGTCCTACGAGCAGTACTTC.

The J gene is TRBJ2-1, the V gene TRBV13; 10 bases agree with TRBD1. Germline CDR1 PRHDT, CDR2 FYEKMQ (reference sequence). The CDR3 covers 17 residues. Trimming removed 4 bases from V and 8 bases from J; junction bases left unmatched: 14. The CDR3 region has the DNA TGTGCCAGCAGCTCGTACGCCGACAGGGGGCAATGGGATGAGCAGTTCTTC. It is translated as CASSSYADRGQWDEQFF.